This TCR beta chain derives from a study of OX40 agonist ivuxolimab in advanced cancers. Overall study context: Males comprised around 78% of the group, whose mean age was about 62 years (range about 20 to 79). Study-wide findings and caveats: With doses of 0.1 to 3.0 mg/kg, CD4+ and CD8+ blood T cells had undergone clonal expansion by week 6.

In the case of this clone: The antigen is unknown.

The V end was cut by 4 bases, the J end by 2 bases, with 12 bases between. Germline CDR1 reads MNHNY; CDR2 reads SVGAGI (reference sequence). This CDR3 has 14 amino acids. Autoimmune disease history or systemic immunosuppression meant exclusion. TCRdb's copy holds only in-frame clones and misses some; the assay was immunoSEQ multiplex PCR. This table holds more than 50,000 clones, roughly 85% found once. The chain uses TRBV6-6 and TRBJ2-7, with a tentative D call TRBD1 (6 bases). This clonotype originated in an adult with an advanced solid tumor such as melanoma, head and neck, liver or kidney cancer. The sample consisted of CD4+ or CD8+ T cells sorted from blood, taken in a trial of the OX40 agonist ivuxolimab. This CDR3 is CASSSIGQTYEQYF. CDR3 nucleotides: TGTGCCAGCAGTTCGATAGGACAGACCTACGAGCAGTACTTC.